The 14 T cell receptor beta chains presented below share a single source sample, sequenced in a study of cytomegalovirus exposure and HLA in healthy donors. This PCR relied on a set of 60 Vbeta primers and 13 Jbeta primers. Generated by immunoSEQ multiplex PCR, the TCRdb table keeps only in-frame clones and is missing some. The table has about 150,000 clones, 60% to 85% seen once; the top ten hold 6.3%. Sequencing was carried out using PBMCs. Receptors were obtained from a man aged 50-60 years in good health and CMV-seropositive.

This chain uses TRBV7-9 with TRBJ1-3; possibly TRBD1 for D (5 bases). Between the trimmed V and J ends, which lost 6 bases and 3 bases, there was a span of 18 bases. The CDR3 extends over 16 amino acids. CDR1 is SEHNR and CDR2 is FQNEAQ in the germline V gene (reference sequence). The CDR3 is CASSSTFGALGNTIYF. CDR3 sequence (DNA): TGTGCCAGCAGTTCGACATTTGGGGCACTTGGAAACACCATATATTTT.

The CDR3 is CASRMTGEAYEQYF. CDR3 nucleotide sequence: TGTGCCAGCAGAATGACAGGGGAGGCCTACGAGCAGTACTTC. The gene calls are TRBV6-5 and TRBJ2-7; 8 positions agree with TRBD1. The ends lost 6 bases at V and 2 bases at J; junction bases unmatched: 6. The germline CDR1 and CDR2 sequences are MNHEY and SVGAGI. The CDR3 spans 14 residues.

This clone was counted only a few times. The rearrangement uses TRBV29-1 and TRBJ2-7; TRBD2 matches at 8 bases. The CDR3 contains 12 residues. The V segment lost 4 bases and the J segment 7 bases; nucleotides outside the gene matches: 6. Germline CDR1 reads SQVTM; CDR2 reads ANQGSEA. This CDR3 reads CSVARGEREQYF. DNA of the CDR3: TGCAGCGTTGCGCGGGGGGAGCGGGAGCAGTACTTC.

The rearrangement links TRBV5-1 to TRBJ1-6, with D perhaps matching TRBD1 (5 bases). CDR3 length equals 16 residues. In germline, CDR1 is SGHRS, CDR2 YFSETQ. Trimming took off 0 bases at V and 10 bases at J, with 17 bases between the two ends. The CDR3, as DNA: TGCGCCAGCAGCTTGGTCCGGGGTGCGGGGGAATCACCCCTCCACTTT. This sequence encodes CASSLVRGAGESPLHF.

V usage is TRBV28 and J usage is TRBJ2-7, with TRBD2 matching over 11 bases. Germline assignment: CDR1 MDHEN and CDR2 SYDVKM. V lost 5 bases and J lost 2; bases outside the gene matches: 5. The CDR3 runs 15 residues. CDR3 in DNA: TGTGCCAGCAGTGGCGGGACTAGCGGCCCCTACGAGCAGTACTTC. Its translation: CASSGGTSGPYEQYF.

The genes are TRBV27 and TRBJ2-3, with 8 bases aligning to TRBD2. Trimming took 5 bases from V and 6 from J; bases not matched to a gene: 19. CDR1 is MNHEY and CDR2 is SMNVEV in the germline V gene (reference sequence). The CDR3 is 18 residues long. CDR3 amino acids: CASSRTSRLELTRDTQYF. The CDR3 nucleotides read TGTGCCAGCAGTAGGACTAGCCGACTTGAACTGACTCGGGATACGCAGTATTTT.

This clone was seen only a few times. The rearrangement uses TRBV11-2 and TRBJ2-7; D is perhaps TRBD2 (6 bases). Germline loops: CDR1 SGHAT, CDR2 FQNNGV. This CDR3 has 14 residues. The V gene lost 1 base and the J gene lost 4 bases, with 11 bases spanning the gap. The DNA for the CDR3 is TGTGCCAGCAGCTTAGGCGGTAGCGGATACGAGCAGTACTTC. Its translation is CASSLGGSGYEQYF.

The gene calls are TRBV19 and TRBJ2-4; 9 positions match TRBD1. V trimming: 6 bases; J trimming: 6 bases; junction bases outside the gene matches: 3. The CDR3 contains 13 residues. The germline gives CDR1 LNHDA, CDR2 SQIVND (reference sequence). CDR3 protein: CASSGGQGNIQYF. CDR3 DNA sequence: TGTGCCAGTAGCGGGGGACAGGGAAACATTCAGTACTTC.

The V and J genes are TRBV28 and TRBJ2-7; weak D call: TRBD2 (5 bases). Germline CDR1 is MDHEN and CDR2 is SYDVKM. V was clipped by 2 bases and J by 5 bases, with 22 bases between them. The length of the CDR3 is 17 residues. The CDR3 sequence: CASSLGLGWGAPDEQYF. In DNA, the CDR3 is TGTGCCAGCAGTTTAGGGCTTGGGTGGGGAGCGCCGGACGAGCAGTACTTC. Drawing the rest from reference TRBV28 and TRBJ2-7, the complete variable domain is DVKVTQSSRYLVKRTGEKVFLECVQDMDHENMFWYRQDPGLGLRLIYFSYDVKMKEKGDIPEGYSVSREKKERFSLILESASTNQTSMYLCASSLGLGWGAPDEQYFGPGTRLTVT.

The chain recombines TRBV28 with TRBJ1-5; D ambiguous. V lost 8 bases, J lost 6 bases, and 11 bases lay in between. This CDR3 has 12 residues. In germline, CDR1 is MDHEN, CDR2 SYDVKM. The CDR3 is CASLRAGQPQHF. CDR3 nucleotide sequence: TGTGCCAGCCTCCGCGCAGGTCAGCCCCAGCATTTT.

This clone was seen a handful of times. V is TRBV7-8 and J is TRBJ2-7; TRBD1 matches at 9 bases. Trimming removed 1 base from V and 3 bases from J; junction bases left unmatched: 4. The CDR3 is made up of 15 amino acids. CDR1 is SGHVS, CDR2 FQNEAQ, per germline. The CDR3, as DNA: TGTGCCAGCAGCTTAGGGGGACAGGGCATCTACGAGCAGTACTTC. Translated: CASSLGGQGIYEQYF.

The chain couples TRBV19 to TRBJ2-1; 13 bases agree with TRBD2. Germline V CDR1 and CDR2: LNHDA, SQIVND (reference sequence). Trimming took 9 bases from V and 5 from J; bases not matched to a gene: 7. CDR3 size: 15 residues. CDR3 protein: CASARTSGSHNEQFF. Here the CDR3 DNA reads TGTGCCAGCGCCCGGACTAGCGGGAGCCACAATGAGCAGTTCTTC.

This chain joins TRBV6-5 and TRBJ1-5; possibly TRBD1 for D (5 bases). Trimming cost V 5 bases and J 7 bases, with 12 bases left between them. Germline V gene lookup returns CDR1 MNHEY and CDR2 SVGAGI. The CDR3 extends over 13 amino acids. CDR3 DNA: TGTGCCAGCAGTCGACAGTTTGGACAGCCCCAGCATTTT. This codes for CASSRQFGQPQHF.

The rearrangement links TRBV7-8 to TRBJ1-5; 10 bases map to TRBD1. CDR3 length: 15 residues. J was trimmed by 5 bases and V by 1 base; bases with no gene match: 2. Per germline, CDR1 SGHVS and CDR2 FQNEAQ. DNA for the CDR3: TGTGCCAGCAGCTTAGGGACAGGGGGAGATCAGCCCCAGCATTTT. It translates to CASSLGTGGDQPQHF.